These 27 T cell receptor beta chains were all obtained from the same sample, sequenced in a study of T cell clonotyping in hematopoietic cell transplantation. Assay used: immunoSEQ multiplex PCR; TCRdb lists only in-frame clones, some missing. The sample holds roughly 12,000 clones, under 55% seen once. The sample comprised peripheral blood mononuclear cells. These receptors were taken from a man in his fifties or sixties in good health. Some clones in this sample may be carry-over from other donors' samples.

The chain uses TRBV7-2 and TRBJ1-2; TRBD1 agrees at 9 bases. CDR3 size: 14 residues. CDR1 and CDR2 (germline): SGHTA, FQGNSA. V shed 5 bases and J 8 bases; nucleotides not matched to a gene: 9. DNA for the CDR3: TGTGCCAGCAGCGTAGGCCGGACAGGGGAAGGCTACACCTTC. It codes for CASSVGRTGEGYTF.

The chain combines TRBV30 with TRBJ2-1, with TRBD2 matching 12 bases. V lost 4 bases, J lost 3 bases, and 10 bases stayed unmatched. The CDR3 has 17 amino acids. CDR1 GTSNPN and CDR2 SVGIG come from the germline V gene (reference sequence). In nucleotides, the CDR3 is TGTGCCTGGAAGGGGGCTAGCGGGAGGGCATACTACAATGAGCAGTTCTTC. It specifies CAWKGASGRAYYNEQFF.

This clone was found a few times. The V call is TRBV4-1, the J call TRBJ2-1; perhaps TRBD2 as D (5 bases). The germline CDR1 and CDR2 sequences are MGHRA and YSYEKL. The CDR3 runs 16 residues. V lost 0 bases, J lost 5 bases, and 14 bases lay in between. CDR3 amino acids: CASSQEWASPNNEQFF. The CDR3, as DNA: TGCGCCAGCAGCCAAGAATGGGCTAGCCCGAACAATGAGCAGTTCTTC.

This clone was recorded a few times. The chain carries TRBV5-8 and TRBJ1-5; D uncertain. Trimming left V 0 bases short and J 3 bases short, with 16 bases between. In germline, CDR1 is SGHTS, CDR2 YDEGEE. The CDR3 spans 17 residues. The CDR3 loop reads CASSLEVGLGINQPQHF. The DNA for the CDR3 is TGTGCCAGCAGCTTGGAGGTGGGGTTAGGAATCAATCAGCCCCAGCATTTT.

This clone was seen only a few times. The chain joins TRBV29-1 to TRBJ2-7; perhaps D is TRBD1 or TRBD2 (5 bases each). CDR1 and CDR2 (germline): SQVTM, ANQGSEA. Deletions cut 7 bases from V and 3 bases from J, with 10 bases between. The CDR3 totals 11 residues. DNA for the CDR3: TGCAGCGGTTTGGGGGACTACGAGCAGTACTTC. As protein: CSGLGDYEQYF.

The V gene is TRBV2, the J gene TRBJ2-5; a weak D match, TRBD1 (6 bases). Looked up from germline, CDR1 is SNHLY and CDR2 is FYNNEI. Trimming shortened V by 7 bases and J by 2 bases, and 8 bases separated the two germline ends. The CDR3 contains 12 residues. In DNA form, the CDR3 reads TGTGCCAGCAAGGACAGACAAGAGACCCAGTACTTC. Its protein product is CASKDRQETQYF.

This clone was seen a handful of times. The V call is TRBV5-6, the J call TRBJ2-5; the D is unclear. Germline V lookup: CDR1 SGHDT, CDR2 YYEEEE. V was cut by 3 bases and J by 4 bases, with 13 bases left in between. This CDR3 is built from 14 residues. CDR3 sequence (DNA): TGTGCCAGCAGCTCGGGCCCCATGGGAGAGACCCAGTACTTC. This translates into CASSSGPMGETQYF. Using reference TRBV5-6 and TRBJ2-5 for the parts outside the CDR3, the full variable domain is DAGVTQSPTHLIKTRGQQVTLRCSPKSGHDTVSWYQQALGQGPQFIFQYYEEEERQRGNFPDRFSGHQFPNYSSELNVNALLLGDSALYLCASSSGPMGETQYFGPGTRLLVL.

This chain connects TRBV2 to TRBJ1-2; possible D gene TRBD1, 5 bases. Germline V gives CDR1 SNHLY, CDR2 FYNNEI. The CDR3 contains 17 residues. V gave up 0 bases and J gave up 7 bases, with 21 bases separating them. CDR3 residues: CASSEAVRSFRAGGYTF. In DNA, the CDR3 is TGTGCCAGCAGTGAAGCGGTGCGGTCGTTCAGGGCGGGTGGCTACACCTTC.

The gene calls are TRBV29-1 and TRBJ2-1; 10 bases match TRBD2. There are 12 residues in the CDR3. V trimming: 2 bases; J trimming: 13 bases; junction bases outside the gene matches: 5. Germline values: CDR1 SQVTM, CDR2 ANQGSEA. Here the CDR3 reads CSVELVLAGQFF. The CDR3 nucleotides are TGCAGCGTTGAATTAGTACTAGCGGGACAGTTCTTC.

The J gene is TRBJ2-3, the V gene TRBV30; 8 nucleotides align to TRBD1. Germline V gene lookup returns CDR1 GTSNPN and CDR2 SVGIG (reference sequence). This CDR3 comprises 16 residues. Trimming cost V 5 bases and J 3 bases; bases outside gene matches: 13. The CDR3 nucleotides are TGTGCCTGGCGACAGTACAGGGGGAGAGGGACAGATACGCAGTATTTT. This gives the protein CAWRQYRGRGTDTQYF.

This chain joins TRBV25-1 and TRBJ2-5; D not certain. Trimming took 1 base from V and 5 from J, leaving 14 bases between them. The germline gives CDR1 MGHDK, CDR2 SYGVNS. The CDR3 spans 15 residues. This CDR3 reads CASSEFLVTRETQYF. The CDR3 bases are TGTGCCAGCAGTGAATTTTTAGTCACCCGGGAGACCCAGTACTTC.

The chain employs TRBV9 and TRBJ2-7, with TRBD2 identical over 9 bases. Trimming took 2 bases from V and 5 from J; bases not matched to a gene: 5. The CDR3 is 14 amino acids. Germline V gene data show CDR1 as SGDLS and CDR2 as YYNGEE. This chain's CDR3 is CASSVSGSPNEQYF. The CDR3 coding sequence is TGTGCCAGCAGCGTTAGCGGGAGTCCTAACGAGCAGTACTTC.

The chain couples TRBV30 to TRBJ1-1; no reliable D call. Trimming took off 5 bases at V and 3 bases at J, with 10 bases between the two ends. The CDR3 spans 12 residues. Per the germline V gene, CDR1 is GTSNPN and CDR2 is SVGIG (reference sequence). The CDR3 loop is CAWAGLDTEAFF. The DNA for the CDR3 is TGTGCCTGGGCGGGTTTGGACACTGAAGCTTTCTTT.

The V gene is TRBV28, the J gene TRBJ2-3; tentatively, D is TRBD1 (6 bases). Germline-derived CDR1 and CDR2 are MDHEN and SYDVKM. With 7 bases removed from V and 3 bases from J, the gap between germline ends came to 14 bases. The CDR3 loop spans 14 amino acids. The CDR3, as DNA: TGTGCCAGCATCCCCCAGGGGTCGACAGATACGCAGTATTTT. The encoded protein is CASIPQGSTDTQYF.

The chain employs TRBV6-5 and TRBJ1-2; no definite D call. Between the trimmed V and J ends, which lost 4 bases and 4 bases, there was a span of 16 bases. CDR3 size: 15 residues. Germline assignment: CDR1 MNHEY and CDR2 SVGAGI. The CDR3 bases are TGTGCCAGCAGTTCCATCCGCGGGGTTGTCTATGGCTACACCTTC. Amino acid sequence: CASSSIRGVVYGYTF.

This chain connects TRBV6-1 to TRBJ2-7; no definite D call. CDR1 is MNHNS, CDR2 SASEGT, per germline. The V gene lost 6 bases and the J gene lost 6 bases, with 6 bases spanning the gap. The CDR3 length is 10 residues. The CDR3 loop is CASRLGEQYF. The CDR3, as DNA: TGTGCCAGCAGGCTCGGCGAGCAGTACTTC.

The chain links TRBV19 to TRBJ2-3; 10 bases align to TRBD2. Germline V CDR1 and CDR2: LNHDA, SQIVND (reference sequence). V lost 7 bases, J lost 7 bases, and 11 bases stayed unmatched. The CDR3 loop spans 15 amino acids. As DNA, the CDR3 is TGTGCCAGTAAGGGGGTAGCGGGAGGAGAGAATACGCAGTATTTT. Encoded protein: CASKGVAGGENTQYF.

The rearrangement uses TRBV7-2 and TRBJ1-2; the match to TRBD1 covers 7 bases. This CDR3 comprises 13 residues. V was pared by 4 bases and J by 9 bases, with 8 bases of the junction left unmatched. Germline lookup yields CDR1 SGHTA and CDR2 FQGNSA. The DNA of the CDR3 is TGTGCCAGCAGCTCGGGACAGCCCCTCCGCTACACCTTC. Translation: CASSSGQPLRYTF. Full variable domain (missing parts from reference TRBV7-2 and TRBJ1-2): GAGVSQSPSNKVTEKGKDVELRCDPISGHTALYWYRQSLGQGLEFLIYFQGNSAPDKSGLPSDRFSAERTGGSVSTLTIQRTQQEDSAVYLCASSSGQPLRYTFGSGTRLTVV.

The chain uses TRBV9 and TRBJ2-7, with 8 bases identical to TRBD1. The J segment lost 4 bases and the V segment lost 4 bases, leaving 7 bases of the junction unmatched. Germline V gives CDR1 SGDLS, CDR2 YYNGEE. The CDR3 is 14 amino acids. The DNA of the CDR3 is TGTGCCAGCAGCCCGACAGGGGAATTATACGAGCAGTACTTC. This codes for CASSPTGELYEQYF.

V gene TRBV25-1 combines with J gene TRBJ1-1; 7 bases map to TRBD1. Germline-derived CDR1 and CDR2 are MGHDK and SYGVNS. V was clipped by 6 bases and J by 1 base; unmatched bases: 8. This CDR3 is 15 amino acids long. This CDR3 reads CASRGPGGGNTEAFF. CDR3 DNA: TGTGCCAGCAGGGGCCCAGGGGGGGGGAACACTGAAGCTTTCTTT.

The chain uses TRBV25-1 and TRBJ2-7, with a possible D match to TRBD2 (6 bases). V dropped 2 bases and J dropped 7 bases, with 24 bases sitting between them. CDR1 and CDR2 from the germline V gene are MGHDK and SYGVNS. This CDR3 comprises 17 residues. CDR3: CASSETTRLEQIAEQYF. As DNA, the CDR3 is TGTGCCAGCAGTGAAACCACCAGACTAGAACAAATCGCTGAGCAGTACTTC.

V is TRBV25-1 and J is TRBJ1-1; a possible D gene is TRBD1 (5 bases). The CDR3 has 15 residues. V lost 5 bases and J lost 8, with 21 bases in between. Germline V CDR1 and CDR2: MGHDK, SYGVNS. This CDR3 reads CASSPHGTGSTEAFF. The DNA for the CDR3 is TGTGCCAGCAGTCCGCACGGGACGGGGAGTACCGAAGCTTTCTTT.

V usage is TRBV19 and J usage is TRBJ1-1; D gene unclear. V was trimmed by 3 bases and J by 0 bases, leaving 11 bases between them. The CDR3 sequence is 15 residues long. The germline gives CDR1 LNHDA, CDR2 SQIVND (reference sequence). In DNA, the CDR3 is TGTGCCAGTAGTATGAGGCAGCCCCTGAACACTGAAGCTTTCTTT. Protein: CASSMRQPLNTEAFF. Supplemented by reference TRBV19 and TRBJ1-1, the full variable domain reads DGGITQSPKYLFRKEGQNVTLSCEQNLNHDAMYWYRQDPGQGLRLIYYSQIVNDFQKGDIAEGYSVSREKKESFPLTVTSAQKNPTAFYLCASSMRQPLNTEAFFGQGTRLTVV.

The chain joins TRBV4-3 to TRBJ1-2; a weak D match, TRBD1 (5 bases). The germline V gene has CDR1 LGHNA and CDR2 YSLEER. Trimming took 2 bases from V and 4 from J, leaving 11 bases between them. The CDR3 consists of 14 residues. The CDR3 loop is CASSQTGTAYGYTF. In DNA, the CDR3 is TGCGCCAGCAGCCAAACCGGGACGGCCTATGGCTACACCTTC.

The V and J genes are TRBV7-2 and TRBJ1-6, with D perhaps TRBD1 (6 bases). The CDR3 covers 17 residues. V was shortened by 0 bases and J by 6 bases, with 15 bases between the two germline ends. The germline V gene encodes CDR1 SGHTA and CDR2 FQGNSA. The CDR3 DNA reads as TGTGCCAGCAGCTTAGCGGAGGGGGGTCTGGGTAATTCACCCCTCCACTTT. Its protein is CASSLAEGGLGNSPLHF.

For the CDR3, the DNA is TGTGCCTCTCGTCTAGCGGGTAGAACCGGGGAGCTGTTTTTT. Amino acid sequence: CASRLAGRTGELFF. The rearrangement uses TRBV30 and TRBJ2-2, with 8 bases lining up with TRBD2. The V and J ends lost 7 bases and 5 bases, in that order; junction bases with no gene match: 9. Germline lookup yields CDR1 GTSNPN and CDR2 SVGIG (reference sequence). This CDR3 contains 14 residues.

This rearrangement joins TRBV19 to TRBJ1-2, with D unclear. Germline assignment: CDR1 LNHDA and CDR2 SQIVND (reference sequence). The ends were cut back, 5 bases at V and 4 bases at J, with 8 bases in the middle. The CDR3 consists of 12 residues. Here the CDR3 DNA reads TGTGCCAGTAGTCAAGGGTTCTATGGCTACACCTTC. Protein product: CASSQGFYGYTF.